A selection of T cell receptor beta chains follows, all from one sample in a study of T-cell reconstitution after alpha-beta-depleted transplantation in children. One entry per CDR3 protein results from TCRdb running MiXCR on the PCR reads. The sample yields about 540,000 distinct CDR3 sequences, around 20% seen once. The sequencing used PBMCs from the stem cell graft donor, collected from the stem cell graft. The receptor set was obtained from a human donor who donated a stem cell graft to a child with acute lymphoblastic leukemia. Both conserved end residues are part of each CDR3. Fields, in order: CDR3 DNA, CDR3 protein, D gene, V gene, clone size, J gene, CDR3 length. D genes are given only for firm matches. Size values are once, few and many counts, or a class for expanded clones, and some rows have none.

TGTGCCAGCAGCCCGGGACTAGCGAACAGGGAGACCCAGTACTTC	CASSPGLANRETQYF	TRBD2	TRBV6-1	few	TRBJ2-5	15
TGTGCCAGCAGCGTAGAAGCAGCGGGAGCCTACGAGCAGTACTTC	CASSVEAAGAYEQYF	TRBD2	TRBV9	few	TRBJ2-7	15
TGCGCCAGCATGCCCCACTCCTACAATGAGCAGTTCTTC	CASMPHSYNEQFF	NA	TRBV5-1	few	TRBJ2-1	13
TGTGCCAGCAGTTCAATTGGGGAGTACGAGCAGTACTTC	CASSSIGEYEQYF	NA	TRBV27	few	TRBJ2-7	13
TGTGCCAGCAGCCGGGCCTCCGGAAACACCATATATTTT	CASSRASGNTIYF	NA	TRBV9	NA	TRBJ1-3	13
TGTGCCAGCAGTGATCGGGCAGGGTACGGCTACACCTTC	CASSDRAGYGYTF	NA	TRBV2	NA	TRBJ1-2	13
TGTGCCAGCAGTTTGACTAGCGGGGCGTACTTACAAGAGACCCAGTACTTC	CASSLTSGAYLQETQYF	TRBD2	TRBV27	NA	TRBJ2-5	17
TGTGCCAGCAGCTCGACCGCCTCTGGAAACACCATATATTTT	CASSSTASGNTIYF	NA	TRBV7-9	NA	TRBJ1-3	14
TGCAGCGTTGTCACCCCACAGGGGGGTAATGAAAAACTGTTTTTT	CSVVTPQGGNEKLFF	TRBD1	TRBV29-1	few	TRBJ1-4	15
TGCGCCAGCAGTGGGGGGGACTCCTCAAGGCTAGGCAATGAGCAGTTCTTC	CASSGGDSSRLGNEQFF	NA	TRBV10-1	once	TRBJ2-1	17
TGTGCCAGCAGCGAGGACAGGGGGCCCGGGGAGCTGTTTTTT	CASSEDRGPGELFF	TRBD1	TRBV7-3	NA	TRBJ2-2	14
TGCAGTGCCGACAGAGAGGTCGAGCAGTACTTC	CSADREVEQYF	NA	TRBV20-1	NA	TRBJ2-7	11
TGCGCCAGCAGCATGTCAGATCTTCCAGCCCCCTACGAGCAGTACTTC	CASSMSDLPAPYEQYF	NA	TRBV10-2	NA	TRBJ2-7	16
TGTGCCAGCAGTTTGGCGGGTTTCGGGGAGCAGTTCTTC	CASSLAGFGEQFF	NA	TRBV12-3/TRBV12-4	NA	TRBJ2-1	13
TGTGCCATCAGCCCGGGAAGCACAGATACGCAGTATTTT	CAISPGSTDTQYF	NA	TRBV10-3	few	TRBJ2-3	13
TGTGCCGGACAGGGTGCCAAAAACATTCAGTACTTC	CAGQGAKNIQYF	TRBD1	TRBV2	few	TRBJ2-4	12
TGTGCCAGCAGCCAAGATCTTTCAGGGGCCGGGAATGAGCAGTTCTTC	CASSQDLSGAGNEQFF	NA	TRBV4-2	few	TRBJ2-1	16
TGTGCCAGCAGCTGGGACAGAAACTACGAGCAGTACTTC	CASSWDRNYEQYF	TRBD1	TRBV5-6	few	TRBJ2-7	13
TGCAGTGCTATCCCCGGGGTTTCCCGGGGTAGGGGCGATGAGCAGTTCTTC	CSAIPGVSRGRGDEQFF	NA	TRBV20-1	few	TRBJ2-1	17
TGCAGTGCTACCGGGACTGACTTAAACTATGGCTACACCTTC	CSATGTDLNYGYTF	NA	TRBV20-1	few	TRBJ1-2	14
TGTGCCAGCAGCTGTGAACCGGGACTAGCGTGCACCGGGGAGCTGTTTTTT	CASSCEPGLACTGELFF	TRBD2	TRBV11-1	NA	TRBJ2-2	17
TGTGCCAGCAGTCCCCCAGCGGGAGGGCTGGCAGGGGAGCTGTTTTTT	CASSPPAGGLAGELFF	TRBD2	TRBV27	few	TRBJ2-2	16
TGCGCCAGCTGGAACCGCGAGCTGGGACAGGGGAGCTATTACACAGATACGCAGTATTTT	CASWNRELGQGSYYTDTQYF	TRBD1	TRBV10-2	few	TRBJ2-3	20
TGCGCCAGCAGCTTGACGGTACAGGGTACGCAGTATTTT	CASSLTVQGTQYF	NA	TRBV5-1	NA	TRBJ2-3	13
TGTGCCAGCAGCCTCAACGGCGGGCTTGGGGAGACCCAGTACTTC	CASSLNGGLGETQYF	NA	TRBV7-9	few	TRBJ2-5	15
TGCGCCAGCAGCTTTTTTGCGGAACAAGAGACCCAGTACTTC	CASSFFAEQETQYF	NA	TRBV5-1	NA	TRBJ2-5	14